The sequence of this T cell receptor beta chain was determined in a study of vaccination and CD4 T cells after COVID-19. Study results and limitations: Convalescent patients showed a median around 90% of reactive clones that were seen only post-vaccination.

The sample's treatment: approximately 9-day PBMC culture with coronavirus spike peptide pools or control peptides (ViraFEST assay). First, ViraFEST expanded antigen-specific T cells with peptide pools, and next it sequenced the TCRs. A remark on this clonotype: What it binds is not known.

At the Johns Hopkins FTIC core, DNA taken from cultured CD4+ T cells was sequenced by way of the Oncomine TCR Beta short-read assay. TCRdb ran MiXCR on the PCR reads and lists one entry per CDR3 protein. Of approximately 12,000 distinct CDR3 sequences listed, 75% to 85% were seen once; the top ten hold around 28%. The sequencing input was CD4+ T cells from blood, cultured in vitro. The receptor's source is a human donor who had recovered from COVID-19.

CDR3 DNA: TGTGCCAGCAGCTCAACACCGGGACTTGACCAGTATTTT. This gives the protein CASSSTPGLDQYF. The chain carries TRBV7-2 and TRBJ2-3, with TRBD2 as a possible D gene (6 bases). CDR3 size: 13 residues. Germline CDR1 reads SGHTA; CDR2 reads FQGNSA. Trimming cost V 4 bases and J 12 bases, with 17 bases left between them.